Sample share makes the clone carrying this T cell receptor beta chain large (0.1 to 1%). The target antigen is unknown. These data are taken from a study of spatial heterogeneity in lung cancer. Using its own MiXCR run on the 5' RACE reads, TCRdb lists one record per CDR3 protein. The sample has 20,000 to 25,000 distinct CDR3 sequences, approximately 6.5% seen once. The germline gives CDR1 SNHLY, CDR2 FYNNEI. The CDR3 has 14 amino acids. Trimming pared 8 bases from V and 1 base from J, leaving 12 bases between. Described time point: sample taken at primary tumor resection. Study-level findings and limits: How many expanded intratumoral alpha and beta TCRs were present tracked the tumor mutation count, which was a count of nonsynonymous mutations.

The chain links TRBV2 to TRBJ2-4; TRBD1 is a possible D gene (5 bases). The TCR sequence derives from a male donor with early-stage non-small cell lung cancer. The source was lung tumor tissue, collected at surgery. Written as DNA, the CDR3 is TGTGCCAGCCAGGGATATAATGCCAAAAACATTCAGTACTTC. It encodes CASQGYNAKNIQYF. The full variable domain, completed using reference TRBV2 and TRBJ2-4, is EPEVTQTPSHQVTQMGQEVILRCVPISNHLYFYWYRQILGQKVEFLVSFYNNEISEKSEIFDDQFSVERPDGSNFTLKIRSTKLEDSAMYFCASQGYNAKNIQYFGAGTRLSVL.